These T cell receptor beta chains were read from a single sample in a study of blood T cell repertoires in COVID-19. Sequencing was performed with immunoSEQ multiplex PCR; in TCRdb, only in-frame clones are kept and a portion is missing. The data contain over 85,000 clones, 82% of them singletons. Sequencing was performed on peripheral blood. The receptors shown here come from a woman aged 60-70 years with acute or convalescent COVID-19. Both conserved end residues are part of each CDR3.

TRBV27,15,TRBJ2-1,CASTFWAGKINEQFF
TRBV30,14,TRBJ1-2,CAWTRRVADYGYTF
TRBV6-5,13,TRBJ2-1,CASSPTGGNEQFF
TRBV4-3,18,TRBJ1-5,CASSQVFQASGSNQPQHF
TRBV28,16,TRBJ1-6,CASTVGTGSYNSPLHF
TRBV10-3,17,TRBJ2-5,CATHSGGAERYQETQYF
TRBV24-1,16,TRBJ2-5,CATSEPTGTAQETQYF
TRBV28,15,TRBJ1-2,CASYSSPAGQYGYTF
TRBV24-1,13,TRBJ2-2,CATSDGNTGELFF
TRBV4-3,14,TRBJ2-5,CASSQDGAGRTQYF
TRBV27,16,TRBJ1-5,CASSFRQYHSNQPQHF
TRBV9,17,TRBJ1-6,CASSALPYSSYNSPLHF
TRBV4-2,16,TRBJ2-4,CASSAAMHLAKNIQYF
TRBV15,13,TRBJ1-6,CATSRGRNSPLHF
TRBV3-1/TRBV3-2,15,TRBJ2-1,CASSQDGSSYNEQFF
TRBV5-1,17,TRBJ2-1,CASRDLGGPSSYNEQFF
TRBV6-1,14,TRBJ1-5,CASSEERGDQPQHF
TRBV29-1,12,TRBJ2-2,CSVVGETGELFF
TRBV19,15,TRBJ2-7,CASSRDRDPSYEQYF
TRBV19,14,TRBJ1-5,CASSPTRSNQPQHF
TRBV24-1,14,TRBJ2-7,CATSDSSGSYEQYF
TRBV29-1,14,TRBJ2-7,CSVTPGTGGFEQYF
TRBV7-9,15,TRBJ2-3,CASSFPLGGADTQYF
TRBV7-3,13,TRBJ2-5,CASSLRGGETQYF
TRBV5-1,15,TRBJ1-1,CASSLGPDRNTEAFF
TRBV15,14,TRBJ2-3,CATSRDQGRGTQYF
TRBV19,15,TRBJ2-1,CASSFSGGAGNEQFF
TRBV24-1,14,TRBJ1-2,CATSDLDRAAGYTF
TRBV7-9,14,TRBJ2-1,CASSPPGSYNELFF
TRBV18,15,TRBJ1-1,CASSPGQSPNTEAFF
TRBV7-9,14,TRBJ1-5,CASSSGLSNQPQHF
TRBV6-1,12,TRBJ1-2,CASTPGSDGYTF